Each of the 28 T cell receptor beta chains below was sequenced from the same sample in a study of blood T cells in healthy people across ages. For the second PCR, which ran for about 7 to 12 cycles, a sample-barcoded 5' primer and a J-beta primer mix were used. TCRdb re-called the 5' RACE reads through MiXCR, storing one row per CDR3 protein. Of roughly 2 million distinct CDR3 sequences in the sample, 40% to 55% were seen once. The sequenced sample consisted of blood. The receptor source for this set is a middle-aged woman in good health.

The chain is built from TRBV5-5 and TRBJ2-5, with D possibly TRBD2 on 6 matching bases. CDR3 length: 15 residues. Germline lookup yields CDR1 SGHKS and CDR2 YYEKEE (reference sequence). V was clipped by 2 bases and J by 5 bases, with 16 bases between them. The CDR3 DNA reads as TGTGCCAGCAGCTTCTCGCAAGCGGGTGGTGAGACCCAGTACTTC. Its translation is CASSFSQAGGETQYF.

This clonotype occurred a few times. The V call is TRBV7-2, the J call TRBJ2-6; 9 nucleotides match TRBD1. Germline V gives CDR1 SGHTA, CDR2 FQGNSA. There are 15 residues in the CDR3. V shed 6 bases and J 3 bases; nucleotides not matched to a gene: 3. The CDR3 region is CASRDRGRGANVLTF. CDR3 in DNA: TGTGCCAGCAGGGACAGGGGACGTGGGGCCAACGTCCTGACTTTC.

The gene calls are TRBV20-1 and TRBJ2-7; 7 nucleotides agree with TRBD1. Germline loops: CDR1 DFQATT, CDR2 SNEGSKA (reference sequence). V shed 5 bases, J shed 6 bases, and the junction held 13 bases outside the gene matches. The CDR3 runs 14 residues. This CDR3 reads CSAPARTGRGEQYF. The CDR3 coding sequence is TGCAGTGCTCCCGCAAGGACAGGAAGGGGCGAGCAGTACTTC.

The chain links TRBV9 to TRBJ2-3; 9 nucleotides match TRBD2. Germline V gene lookup returns CDR1 SGDLS and CDR2 YYNGEE. Trimming at V came to 3 bases and at J to 9 bases, leaving 11 bases not matched to a gene. CDR3 length: 15 amino acids. CDR3 sequence reads: CASSAKGLAQETQYF. The CDR3 DNA is TGTGCCAGCAGCGCGAAGGGACTAGCACAAGAGACGCAGTATTTT. Complete variable domain (other parts from reference TRBV9 and TRBJ2-3): DSGVTQTPKHLITATGQRVTLRCSPRSGDLSVYWYQQSLDQGLQFLIQYYNGEERAKGNILERFSAQQFPDLHSELNLSSLELGDSALYFCASSAKGLAQETQYFGPGTRLTVL.

This sequence joins TRBV10-3 and TRBJ1-2; 9 bases match TRBD1. The J segment lost 6 bases and the V segment lost 0 bases, leaving 11 bases of the junction unmatched. The CDR3 is 17 amino acids. CDR1 is ENHRY, CDR2 SYGVKD, per germline. In nucleotides, the CDR3 is TGTGCCATCAGTGAGTCGGGACAGGGATTGTTTGTTGATGGCTACACCTTC. This sequence encodes CAISESGQGLFVDGYTF.

The chain has TRBV4-1 and TRBJ1-5; D may be TRBD1 (6 bases). Germline CDR1 and CDR2: MGHRA and YSYEKL. Trimming took off 1 base at V and 7 bases at J, with 14 bases between the two ends. CDR3 length: 15 amino acids. CDR3 residues: CASSQVVGADQPQHF. The CDR3 nucleotides read TGCGCCAGCAGCCAAGTTGTGGGGGCGGACCAGCCCCAGCATTTT.

J is TRBJ1-5 and V is TRBV21-1; the D call TRBD1 from the table was never checked on the DNA. TRBV21-1 has pseudogene status. This CDR3 is 19 amino acids long. As DNA, the CDR3 is TGTGCCAGCAGCCCCCGATGTAGTTCGGGGGATAAGGGCAATCAGCCCCAGCATTTT. Protein sequence: CASSPRCSSGDKGNQPQHF.

The chain is built from TRBV28 and TRBJ1-2; TRBD1 aligns across 9 bases. V shed 3 bases and J 12 bases; nucleotides not matched to a gene: 11. The CDR3 length is 14 residues. In germline, CDR1 is MDHEN, CDR2 SYDVKM. In nucleotides, the CDR3 is TGTGCCAGCAGTTTTCCTTGGGACAGGGAGGCTCACACCTTC. It is translated as CASSFPWDREAHTF.

This clonotype came up a few times. The chain has TRBV20-1 and TRBJ1-2; D call uncertain. The CDR3 has 11 amino acids. V lost 6 bases, J lost 4 bases, and 9 bases lay in between. Germline-derived CDR1 and CDR2 are DFQATT and SNEGSKA (reference sequence). CDR3 sequence reads: CSARASYGYTF. DNA of the CDR3: TGCAGTGCGAGGGCCAGCTATGGCTACACCTTC.

V and J are TRBV10-3 and TRBJ2-5; 12 bases agree with TRBD1. Germline V gives CDR1 ENHRY, CDR2 SYGVKD. The CDR3 spans 16 residues. With 4 bases clipped from V and 4 bases from J, the junction kept 7 bases outside the gene matches. CDR3 nucleotides: TGTGCCATCAGTGGTTCGGGGGACAGGGGGCCAGAGACCCAGTACTTC. This encodes CAISGSGDRGPETQYF.

This clonotype was seen more than once but under ten times. The gene calls are TRBV4-3 and TRBJ1-2; unclear D gene. The germline CDR1 and CDR2 sequences are LGHNA and YSLEER. The CDR3 totals 15 residues. The ends were cut back, 4 bases at V and 0 bases at J, with 12 bases in the middle. The CDR3 DNA sequence: TGCGCCAGCAGCCGGGCCACCTTTTCTAACTATGGCTACACCTTC. Translated, it gives CASSRATFSNYGYTF.

Only a few counts were recorded for this clonotype. Here the CDR3 DNA reads TGTGCCAGCAGCAGAGACAGACTAGCGGGGGGTAAAGACAATGAGCAGTTCTTC. Its translation is CASSRDRLAGGKDNEQFF. The chain has TRBV11-2 and TRBJ2-1, with 13 bases that match TRBD2. CDR1 SGHAT and CDR2 FQNNGV come from the germline V gene. This CDR3 has 18 residues. V trimming: 5 bases; J trimming: 5 bases; junction bases outside the gene matches: 12. Complete variable domain (other parts from reference TRBV11-2 and TRBJ2-1): EAGVAQSPRYKIIEKRQSVAFWCNPISGHATLYWYQQILGQGPKLLIQFQNNGVVDDSQLPKDRFSAERLKGVDSTLKIQPAKLEDSAVYLCASSRDRLAGGKDNEQFFGPGTRLTVL.

The CDR3 sequence: CASSQDYWDRGIYEQYF. The DNA for the CDR3 is TGTGCCAGCAGCCAAGATTATTGGGACAGGGGGATCTACGAGCAGTACTTC. The gene calls are TRBV4-2 and TRBJ2-7; TRBD1 matches at 11 bases. The CDR3 spans 17 residues. In germline, CDR1 is LGHNA, CDR2 YNFKEQ. Trimming cost V 0 bases and J 3 bases; bases outside gene matches: 7.

The V gene is TRBV24-1, the J gene TRBJ2-1, with 10 bases identical to TRBD2. The CDR3 spans 19 residues. Germline V gene lookup returns CDR1 KGHDR and CDR2 SFDVKD. V lost 4 bases to trimming and J lost 5 bases; unmatched junction nucleotides: 16. The CDR3: CATSDSGLAVNWQHNEQFF. CDR3 in DNA: TGTGCCACCAGTGACTCAGGACTAGCGGTGAATTGGCAGCACAATGAGCAGTTCTTC.

J is TRBJ2-3 and V is TRBV4-1; D ambiguous. Deletions cut 1 base from V and 0 bases from J, with 8 bases between. The CDR3 is 15 amino acids. Germline V gives CDR1 MGHRA, CDR2 YSYEKL. The CDR3 DNA reads as TGCGCCAGCAGCCAAGGTTTAAGTAGCACAGATACGCAGTATTTT. Protein: CASSQGLSSTDTQYF.

Many counts were recorded for this clonotype. The chain recombines TRBV29-1 with TRBJ2-7; D may match TRBD1 or TRBD2 (7 bases each). CDR3 length: 12 residues. CDR1 is SQVTM and CDR2 is ANQGSEA in the germline V gene. The V and J ends lost 3 bases and 6 bases respectively, with 12 bases between them. This CDR3 is CSVEGGGREQYF. CDR3 nucleotide sequence: TGCAGCGTTGAGGGAGGGGGCCGCGAGCAGTACTTC.

The V gene is TRBV28, the J gene TRBJ2-1; 9 nucleotides agree with TRBD1. Germline V CDR1 and CDR2: MDHEN, SYDVKM. This CDR3 spans 16 amino acids. The V and J ends lost 6 bases and 4 bases, in that order; junction bases with no gene match: 10. DNA of the CDR3: TGTGCCAGCAGCCCCCAAACAGGGGGCGCTTACAATGAGCAGTTCTTC. This gives the protein CASSPQTGGAYNEQFF.

V and J are TRBV27 and TRBJ2-7; the match to TRBD2 covers 11 bases. CDR3 size: 18 residues. The J segment lost 4 bases and the V segment lost 0 bases, leaving 11 bases of the junction unmatched. The germline CDR1 and CDR2 sequences are MNHEY and SMNVEV (reference sequence). The CDR3 spells CASSLSNSGGAAVYEQYF. CDR3 coding DNA: TGTGCCAGCAGTTTATCGAATAGCGGGGGGGCTGCTGTATACGAGCAGTACTTC.

This chain links TRBV29-1 with TRBJ1-2; the D gene is possibly TRBD1 (5 bases). The CDR3 has 13 amino acids. Looked up from germline, CDR1 is SQVTM and CDR2 is ANQGSEA. Trimming removed 5 bases from V and 2 bases from J, with 12 bases in between. The CDR3 here is CSVNQGPNYGYTF. For the CDR3, the DNA is TGCAGCGTTAACCAGGGTCCCAACTATGGCTACACCTTC.

The V and J genes are TRBV6-5 and TRBJ2-6; D might be TRBD1 (5 bases). V lost 0 bases and J lost 0, with 9 bases in between. Germline loops: CDR1 MNHEY, CDR2 SVGAGI. The CDR3 totals 17 residues. CDR3 sequence reads: CASSYSGQPSGANVLTF. The CDR3 DNA reads TGTGCCAGCAGTTACTCGGGGCAGCCCTCTGGGGCCAACGTCCTGACTTTC.

V usage is TRBV3-1 and J usage is TRBJ2-3; 8 bases map to TRBD2. Germline CDR1 LGHDT, CDR2 YNNKEL (reference sequence). Germline trimming cut 0 bases from V and 5 bases from J; bases unmatched to any gene: 16. This CDR3 is built from 19 residues. CDR3 nucleotide sequence: TGTGCCAGCAGCCAAGATCCCCTCGACAGGCTAGCGGGTGTAGATACGCAGTATTTT. Residues: CASSQDPLDRLAGVDTQYF.

The V call is TRBV20-1, the J call TRBJ2-5, with 8 bases aligning to TRBD2. The tail of the sequence fits TRBJ2-7 better, so the J call may be wrong. The CDR3 has 14 amino acids. The germline gives CDR1 DFQATT, CDR2 SNEGSKA (reference sequence). CDR3: CSARAGQGTSEQYF. CDR3 sequence (DNA): TGCAGTGCTAGAGCAGGGCAGGGGACTAGCGAGCAGTACTTC.

The V call is TRBV6-2 or TRBV6-3, the J call TRBJ2-7; a weak D match, TRBD2 (6 bases). This CDR3 is built from 13 residues. Trimming shortened V by 2 bases and J by 6 bases, and 11 bases separated the two germline ends. Germline CDR1 MNHEY, CDR2 SVGEGT. CDR3 nucleotide sequence: TGTGCCAGCAGTTACAGGAGGGACGGCGAGCAGTACTTC. Translated, it gives CASSYRRDGEQYF.

In its sample, this clonotype was seen many times. The J gene is TRBJ2-7, the V gene TRBV6-2 or TRBV6-3; weak D call: TRBD1 (6 bases). The CDR3 has 15 residues. The germline V and J ends were trimmed by 1 base and 6 bases, with 16 bases remaining between them. CDR1 MNHEY and CDR2 SVGEGT come from the germline V gene. The CDR3 DNA follows: TGTGCCAGCAGTTACTACAGGGCCCCCATAAGCGAGCAGTACTTC. Encoded protein: CASSYYRAPISEQYF.

The gene calls are TRBV20-1 and TRBJ1-2; 8 bases match TRBD1. This CDR3 spans 14 amino acids. The ends lost 6 bases at V and 1 base at J; junction bases unmatched: 7. Germline CDR1 is DFQATT and CDR2 is SNEGSKA (reference sequence). CDR3 protein: CSAQGQVNNYGYTF. The CDR3 nucleotides read TGCAGTGCCCAGGGACAGGTTAATAACTATGGCTACACCTTC.

The chain employs TRBV7-2 and TRBJ2-6; D not certain. V lost 3 bases, J lost 1 base, and 7 bases lay in between. The CDR3 totals 15 residues. The germline CDR1 and CDR2 sequences are SGHTA and FQGNSA. CDR3 protein: CASSFQESGANVLTF. DNA for the CDR3: TGTGCCAGCAGCTTTCAGGAGTCTGGGGCCAACGTCCTGACTTTC.

This clonotype was seen more than once but under ten times. The rearrangement links TRBV12-3 or TRBV12-4 to TRBJ2-7, with D maybe TRBD1 (6 bases). The CDR3 extends over 16 amino acids. V lost 5 bases and J 1 base, leaving 18 bases between the germline ends. Here the CDR3 DNA reads TGTGCCAGCAGTCAAGTCGGGGTTACAGGGTCCTACGAGCAGTACTTC. Protein product: CASSQVGVTGSYEQYF.

The chain joins TRBV20-1 to TRBJ2-1; D is perhaps TRBD1 (6 bases). The J call may be in error: the DNA end matches TRBJ2-7 better. The germline gives CDR1 DFQATT, CDR2 SNEGSKA (reference sequence). This CDR3 comprises 14 residues. CDR3 bases: TGCAGTGCTAGGGGGACAAATACCTACAATGAGCAGTACTTC. This codes for CSARGTNTYNEQYF.